This is a list of T cell receptor beta chains from one sample in a study of vaccination and CD4 T cells after COVID-19. Antigens of these TCRs are unknown. TCRdb re-derived calls from the PCR reads in MiXCR, one entry per CDR3 protein. The sample consists of under 20,000 distinct CDR3 sequences, about 80% of them appearing once. The sequencing here drew on CD4+ T cells from blood, cultured in vitro, taken after SARS-CoV-2 vaccination. These receptors were taken from a human donor who received a COVID-19 vaccine. Each CDR3 is given with its conserved first and last residue. Each record gives: J gene, V gene, D gene, clone size, CDR3 DNA, CDR3 protein. The D gene is left open where the match is weak. Clone sizes are given selectively: once, few, many, or a class where the clone is expanded.

j_call: TRBJ1-6
v_call: TRBV30
d_call: -
clone_size: once
cdr3_nt: TGTGCCTGGAGTCGAAATAGGGAGACCTATAATTCACCCCTCCACTTT
cdr3_aa: CAWSRNRETYNSPLHF

j_call: TRBJ2-7
v_call: TRBV2
d_call: -
clone_size: -
cdr3_nt: TGTGCCAGCGGGGGCCCTAACTCCTACGAGCAGTACTTC
cdr3_aa: CASGGPNSYEQYF

j_call: TRBJ2-5
v_call: TRBV15
d_call: TRBD2
clone_size: few
cdr3_nt: TGTGCCACCACGGGGACTAGCGGGGGTCGGGAGACCCAGTACTTC
cdr3_aa: CATTGTSGGRETQYF

j_call: TRBJ1-5
v_call: TRBV30
d_call: TRBD1
clone_size: -
cdr3_nt: TGTGCCTGGAACGACAGGGTGGATCAGCCCCAGCATTTT
cdr3_aa: CAWNDRVDQPQHF

j_call: TRBJ1-1
v_call: TRBV6-5
d_call: TRBD1
clone_size: -
cdr3_nt: TGTGCCAGCAGTTACCTCCGGGACAGGGGGCCCACTGAAGCTTTCTTT
cdr3_aa: CASSYLRDRGPTEAFF

j_call: TRBJ2-2
v_call: TRBV27
d_call: -
clone_size: -
cdr3_nt: TGTGCCAGCAGTTGGCTTAGGCAGGGCGGGGAGCTGTTTTTT
cdr3_aa: CASSWLRQGGELFF

j_call: TRBJ1-2
v_call: TRBV18
d_call: -
clone_size: -
cdr3_nt: TGTGCCAGCTCCGGGTATGGCTACACCTTC
cdr3_aa: CASSGYGYTF

j_call: TRBJ2-2
v_call: TRBV5-1
d_call: TRBD1
clone_size: -
cdr3_nt: TGCGCCAGCAGCCTCCAGACAGGGGGGAACACCGGGGAGCTGTTTTTT
cdr3_aa: CASSLQTGGNTGELFF

j_call: TRBJ2-4
v_call: TRBV27
d_call: -
clone_size: few
cdr3_nt: TGTGCCAGCAGTCCTCCTCTAGACTCTGTACTTCAGTACTTC
cdr3_aa: CASSPPLDSVLQYF

j_call: TRBJ2-3
v_call: TRBV12-3/TRBV12-4
d_call: -
clone_size: -
cdr3_nt: TGTGCCAGCAGTAGCACAGATACGCAGTATTTT
cdr3_aa: CASSSTDTQYF

j_call: TRBJ1-5
v_call: TRBV5-8
d_call: TRBD1
clone_size: -
cdr3_nt: TGTGCCAGCAGCAGAGGACAGGGGAACAATCAGCCCCAGCATTTT
cdr3_aa: CASSRGQGNNQPQHF

j_call: TRBJ1-1
v_call: TRBV20-1
d_call: TRBD1
clone_size: -
cdr3_nt: TGCAGTGCTAGAGGTCGACAGGGGGCGGAGACTGAAGCTTTCTTT
cdr3_aa: CSARGRQGAETEAFF

j_call: TRBJ2-7
v_call: TRBV6-5
d_call: -
clone_size: -
cdr3_nt: TGTGCCAGCAGTTACTCGTACGGGGGCACGGCCTACGAGCAGTACTTC
cdr3_aa: CASSYSYGGTAYEQYF

j_call: TRBJ2-5
v_call: TRBV20-1
d_call: TRBD2
clone_size: few
cdr3_nt: TGCAGTGCAACTAACATAGCGGGGGACCAAGAGACCCAGTACTTC
cdr3_aa: CSATNIAGDQETQYF

j_call: TRBJ1-1
v_call: TRBV5-1
d_call: -
clone_size: -
cdr3_nt: TGCGCCAGCAGCTTGGGTGGCCGAGGAATGGCTTTCTTT
cdr3_aa: CASSLGGRGMAFF

j_call: TRBJ1-5
v_call: TRBV15
d_call: TRBD1
clone_size: -
cdr3_nt: TGTGCCACCAGCAGAGCCAGATACGGGACAGGGGGCCTTCAGCCCCAGCATTTT
cdr3_aa: CATSRARYGTGGLQPQHF

j_call: TRBJ1-2
v_call: TRBV20-1
d_call: -
clone_size: once
cdr3_nt: TGCAGTGCTAGAGCCAACGACGGTTCCTATGGCTACACCTTC
cdr3_aa: CSARANDGSYGYTF

j_call: TRBJ1-6
v_call: TRBV20-1
d_call: -
clone_size: -
cdr3_nt: TGCAGTGCTAGATATTGGGGACCCTATAATTCACCCCTCCACTTT
cdr3_aa: CSARYWGPYNSPLHF

j_call: TRBJ2-3
v_call: TRBV6-4
d_call: -
clone_size: -
cdr3_nt: TGTGCCAGCGCTCGTGAGGCTCGCACTCTTCCCACAGATACGCAGTATTTT
cdr3_aa: CASAREARTLPTDTQYF

j_call: TRBJ2-1
v_call: TRBV20-1
d_call: -
clone_size: -
cdr3_nt: TGCAGTGCCAATGAACCAAATCGGGGGAATGAGCAGTTCTTC
cdr3_aa: CSANEPNRGNEQFF

j_call: TRBJ2-2
v_call: TRBV10-1
d_call: TRBD2
clone_size: few
cdr3_nt: TGCGCCAGCAGTGAGAGTAGCGGGGATAGCGGGGAGCTGTTTTTT
cdr3_aa: CASSESSGDSGELFF

j_call: TRBJ1-2
v_call: TRBV2
d_call: -
clone_size: -
cdr3_nt: TGTGCCAGCAATTGGAGGTCGGATGGCTACACCTTC
cdr3_aa: CASNWRSDGYTF

j_call: TRBJ2-5
v_call: TRBV5-5
d_call: -
clone_size: once
cdr3_nt: TGCGCCAGCAGCTTCTTGGTTGGGACGCGGGAGACCCAGTACTTC
cdr3_aa: CASSFLVGTRETQYF

j_call: TRBJ1-2
v_call: TRBV25-1
d_call: TRBD1
clone_size: -
cdr3_nt: TGTGCCAGCAGAATATTTTCCGGGACAGGGGATTCTGGCTACACCTTC
cdr3_aa: CASRIFSGTGDSGYTF

j_call: TRBJ2-5
v_call: TRBV30
d_call: -
clone_size: -
cdr3_nt: TGTGCCTGTCACAGAGCCAGGGAGGAGACCCAGTACTTC
cdr3_aa: CACHRAREETQYF

j_call: TRBJ1-2
v_call: TRBV7-9
d_call: TRBD1
clone_size: few
cdr3_nt: TGTGCCAGCAGCTCGTGGGACAGGGTGGCTCTAGGCTACACCTTC
cdr3_aa: CASSSWDRVALGYTF

j_call: TRBJ1-1
v_call: TRBV11-2
d_call: TRBD1
clone_size: -
cdr3_nt: TGTGCCAGCAGCAAACTACAGGGGAGGGCTGAAGCTTTCTTT
cdr3_aa: CASSKLQGRAEAFF

j_call: TRBJ1-5
v_call: TRBV9
d_call: TRBD1
clone_size: -
cdr3_nt: TGTGCCAGCAGCGAGGGACAGACACCGGGACAGCCCCAGCATTTT
cdr3_aa: CASSEGQTPGQPQHF

j_call: TRBJ2-5
v_call: TRBV11-2
d_call: TRBD1
clone_size: -
cdr3_nt: TGTGCCAGCAGCTCAACAGGGGGAGAGACCCAGTACTTC
cdr3_aa: CASSSTGGETQYF

j_call: TRBJ2-3
v_call: TRBV20-1
d_call: TRBD2
clone_size: -
cdr3_nt: TGCAGTGCTAGTCCGCTAGCGGGGGGCGGCGATACGCAGTATTTT
cdr3_aa: CSASPLAGGGDTQYF

j_call: TRBJ1-5
v_call: TRBV5-4
d_call: TRBD1
clone_size: once
cdr3_nt: TGTGCTAGCAGCATGGGACAGTTCAATCAGCCCCAGCATTTT
cdr3_aa: CASSMGQFNQPQHF

j_call: TRBJ1-1
v_call: TRBV5-4
d_call: TRBD1
clone_size: -
cdr3_nt: TGTGCCAGCAGCTTTCCCCAGGGGGCGTGGACTGAAGCTTTCTTT
cdr3_aa: CASSFPQGAWTEAFF

j_call: TRBJ1-5
v_call: TRBV12-3/TRBV12-4
d_call: TRBD1
clone_size: -
cdr3_nt: TGTGCCAGCAGTTTAAGTGGGACAGGGGGTCGAATAGGCAATCAGCCCCAGCATTTT
cdr3_aa: CASSLSGTGGRIGNQPQHF

j_call: TRBJ2-3
v_call: TRBV7-2
d_call: TRBD1
clone_size: -
cdr3_nt: TGTGCCAGCAGCTTAGCAATTACAGGGGGCACAGATACGCAGTATTTT
cdr3_aa: CASSLAITGGTDTQYF

j_call: TRBJ1-1
v_call: TRBV19
d_call: -
clone_size: -
cdr3_nt: TGTGCCAGTATGGCCGGATTGAACACTGAAGCTTTCTTT
cdr3_aa: CASMAGLNTEAFF

j_call: TRBJ2-3
v_call: TRBV12-3/TRBV12-4
d_call: -
clone_size: -
cdr3_nt: TGTGCCAGCAGTTTAGGCCCCACAGATACGCAGTATTTT
cdr3_aa: CASSLGPTDTQYF

j_call: TRBJ2-5
v_call: TRBV20-1
d_call: -
clone_size: -
cdr3_nt: TGCAGTGCCGGAGGGAAGACCCAGTACTTC
cdr3_aa: CSAGGKTQYF

j_call: TRBJ2-5
v_call: TRBV5-1
d_call: TRBD2
clone_size: -
cdr3_nt: TGCGCCAGCAGACTAGCGGGGCAATACCAAGAGACCCAGTACTTC
cdr3_aa: CASRLAGQYQETQYF

j_call: TRBJ2-3
v_call: TRBV5-1
d_call: -
clone_size: few
cdr3_nt: TGCGCCAGCAGCCCGGGGGAAGTAACAGATACGCAGTATTTT
cdr3_aa: CASSPGEVTDTQYF

j_call: TRBJ1-3
v_call: TRBV6-1
d_call: -
clone_size: once
cdr3_nt: TGTGCCAGCGTGACAAGCTCTGGAAACACCATATATTTT
cdr3_aa: CASVTSSGNTIYF

j_call: TRBJ2-5
v_call: TRBV10-3
d_call: TRBD1
clone_size: -
cdr3_nt: TGTGCCATCTCTTCAGGGGGCAGCCAAGAGACCCAGTACTTC
cdr3_aa: CAISSGGSQETQYF

j_call: TRBJ1-2
v_call: TRBV12-3/TRBV12-4
d_call: -
clone_size: -
cdr3_nt: TGTGCCAGCAGTTTATCAGGCACTCGGGGCTACACCTTC
cdr3_aa: CASSLSGTRGYTF

j_call: TRBJ2-7
v_call: TRBV7-2
d_call: TRBD2
clone_size: -
cdr3_nt: TGTGCCAGCAGCTTAGGTCGGGGGGTGAGGTCCTACGAGCAGTACTTC
cdr3_aa: CASSLGRGVRSYEQYF

j_call: TRBJ2-5
v_call: TRBV9
d_call: TRBD2
clone_size: -
cdr3_nt: TGTGCCAGCAGCGCCGTCCCACTAGCGGGGGGGGAGACCCAGTACTTC
cdr3_aa: CASSAVPLAGGETQYF